The next 8 T cell receptor beta chains were all read from a single sample in a study of T cells in Graves' hyperthyroidism and ophthalmopathy. Amplification of TCR beta CDR3 regions used RNA as the template. First-round RT-PCR of the TCR CDR3 relied on the HTBI primer set. TCRdb fed the multiplex PCR reads into MiXCR, producing one record per CDR3 protein. Of around 600,000 distinct CDR3 sequences in the sample, 15% to 18% were seen once. Sequencing used blood. These receptors all stem from a young woman with Graves' hyperthyroidism.

This clonotype was observed at least ten times. The gene calls are TRBV3-1 and TRBJ2-5, with 8 bases that match TRBD1. V lost 0 bases and J lost 12; bases outside the gene matches: 6. The length of the CDR3 is 13 residues. Germline CDR1 and CDR2: LGHDT and YNNKEL (reference sequence). CDR3 in amino acids: CASSQEGTGVKYF. CDR3 DNA sequence: TGTGCCAGCAGCCAAGAAGGGACAGGTGTCAAGTACTTC.

In its sample, this clonotype was seen many times. The chain uses TRBV7-2 and TRBJ2-1, with 7 bases matching TRBD2. Germline loops: CDR1 SGHTA, CDR2 FQGNSA. V trimming: 3 bases; J trimming: 6 bases; junction bases outside the gene matches: 11. The CDR3 contains 16 residues. CDR3 nucleotides: TGTGCCAGCAGCTTCGTGGGAGGGCCGCTCCTCAATGAGCAGTTCTTC. Protein sequence: CASSFVGGPLLNEQFF.

In its sample, this clonotype was seen a few times. The chain links TRBV7-8 to TRBJ2-7; the D gene is possibly TRBD2 (7 bases). Trimming took off 5 bases at V and 2 bases at J, with 19 bases between the two ends. The V gene's germline CDR1 is SGHVS and CDR2 FQNEAQ. CDR3 size: 16 residues. The CDR3 coding sequence is TGTGCCAGCAGCCGAACTGGTGGGGGGGCGGCCTACGAGCAGTACTTC. Its protein is CASSRTGGGAAYEQYF.

This clonotype was observed at least ten times. The chain is built from TRBV18 and TRBJ1-1; weak D call: TRBD1 (5 bases). V was clipped by 3 bases and J by 2 bases, with 10 bases between them. From germline, CDR1 is KGHSH and CDR2 LQKENI. The CDR3 length is 14 residues. The DNA of the CDR3 is TGTGCCAGCTCACCTGACAGTCTCAACACTGAAGCTTTCTTT. Residues: CASSPDSLNTEAFF. The whole variable domain, remainder taken from reference TRBV18 and TRBJ1-1, is NAGVMQNPRHLVRRRGQEARLRCSPMKGHSHVYWYRQLPEEGLKFMVYLQKENIIDESGMPKERFSAEFPKEGPSILRIQQVVRGDSAAYFCASSPDSLNTEAFFGQGTRLTVV.

The chain recombines TRBV27 with TRBJ2-7; D is unresolved. This CDR3 comprises 14 residues. V lost 3 bases and J 1 base, leaving 10 bases between the germline ends. From germline, CDR1 is MNHEY and CDR2 SMNVEV (reference sequence). The CDR3 loop reads CASSFGDGSYEQYF. The CDR3 DNA reads as TGTGCCAGCAGTTTTGGAGACGGTTCCTACGAGCAGTACTTC.

This clonotype was observed a handful of times. The chain uses TRBV19 and TRBJ2-5; D unclear. The V end lost 4 bases, the J end lost 3 bases, and 6 bases lay between the germline ends. Germline lookup yields CDR1 LNHDA and CDR2 SQIVND (reference sequence). The CDR3 consists of 12 residues. DNA for the CDR3: TGTGCCAGTAGTAGCGACAAAGAGACCCAGTACTTC. This translates into CASSSDKETQYF. Filled out from reference TRBV19 and TRBJ2-5, the complete variable domain reads DGGITQSPKYLFRKEGQNVTLSCEQNLNHDAMYWYRQDPGQGLRLIYYSQIVNDFQKGDIAEGYSVSREKKESFPLTVTSAQKNPTAFYLCASSSDKETQYFGPGTRLLVL.

Notes on this clonotype: A read error may explain this, as a much larger clone is one base away. This sequence joins TRBV29-1 and TRBJ1-5, with D uncertain. Germline V gene sequence: CDR1 SQVTM, CDR2 ANQGSEA. V shed 4 bases and J shed 6 bases, with 7 bases lying between them. The CDR3 has 11 residues. The CDR3 sequence: CSVGESQPQHF. The CDR3, as DNA: TGCAGCGTTGGTGAGAGTCAGCCCCAGCATTTT.

This chain uses TRBV24-1 with TRBJ2-1, with D unresolved. The CDR3 is made up of 15 amino acids. The germline CDR1 and CDR2 sequences are KGHDR and SFDVKD. V lost 3 bases to trimming and J lost 6 bases, with 14 bases between them. The CDR3 is CATSDGADFLNEQFF. CDR3 bases: TGTGCCACCAGTGATGGAGCAGATTTTCTCAATGAGCAGTTCTTC.